Each of the 26 T cell receptor beta chains below was sequenced from the same sample in a study of T cell responses to AZD1222 COVID-19 vaccine. Some clones are missing from TCRdb's copy, which holds only in-frame ones; the method was immunoSEQ multiplex PCR. In the table there are 110,000 to 150,000 clones, over 75% of which are singletons. The sequenced sample was peripheral blood, obtained on day 0 of AZD1222 vaccination. All receptors come from an adult in good health.

The chain recombines TRBV7-8 with TRBJ1-2; TRBD1 might be the D (5 bases). CDR3 length: 13 amino acids. CDR1 is SGHVS, CDR2 FQNEAQ, per germline. Deletions cut 5 bases from V and 8 bases from J, with 15 bases between. CDR3 nucleotides: TGTGCCAGCAGCGTGGGACCCCTCGAGGGCTACACCTTC. This encodes CASSVGPLEGYTF. The full variable domain, completed using reference TRBV7-8 and TRBJ1-2, is GAGVSQSPRYKVAKRGQDVALRCDPISGHVSLFWYQQALGQGPEFLTYFQNEAQLDKSGLPSDRFFAERPEGSVSTLKIQRTQQEDSAVYLCASSVGPLEGYTFGSGTRLTVV.

This clone was detected only once. This chain joins TRBV5-6 and TRBJ1-1, with a weak D call TRBD1 (5 bases). Trimming left V 4 bases short and J 3 bases short, with 10 bases between. Germline CDR1 SGHDT, CDR2 YYEEEE. The CDR3 is 13 amino acids. CDR3 sequence (DNA): TGTGCCAGCAGCCCTATAGGGGACACTGAAGCTTTCTTT. Translation: CASSPIGDTEAFF.

This clone showed up just once. The V call is TRBV7-2, the J call TRBJ1-2, with D unresolved. Trimming pared 1 base from V and 10 bases from J, leaving 13 bases between. Germline CDR1 and CDR2: SGHTA and FQGNSA. This CDR3 has 13 amino acids. The CDR3 nucleotides read TGTGCCAGCAGCTTAGGCTCGGGAGGGCTCTACACCTTC. Translating gives CASSLGSGGLYTF.

The chain carries TRBV5-6 and TRBJ1-2; TRBD1 matches 10 bases. The CDR3 spans 15 residues. V shed 3 bases, J shed 4 bases, and the junction held 6 bases outside the gene matches. Germline assignment: CDR1 SGHDT and CDR2 YYEEEE. For the CDR3, the DNA is TGTGCCAGCAGCTGGGGGACAGGGGCCTCCTATGGCTACACCTTC. Amino acids: CASSWGTGASYGYTF.

The chain is built from TRBV27 and TRBJ2-1; TRBD2 matches 7 bases. CDR3 length: 15 amino acids. Trimming at V came to 3 bases and at J to 7 bases, leaving 9 bases not matched to a gene. The germline gives CDR1 MNHEY, CDR2 SMNVEV (reference sequence). The CDR3 DNA sequence: TGTGCCAGCAGTTTGGGAGGATCCGGGAGGAATGAGCAGTTCTTC. It codes for CASSLGGSGRNEQFF.

This chain connects TRBV10-2 to TRBJ1-2, with D uncertain. Germline values: CDR1 WSHSY, CDR2 SAAADI. V gave up 2 bases and J gave up 7 bases, with 11 bases separating them. The CDR3 is made up of 13 amino acids. The CDR3 DNA reads TGCGCCAGCAGTGAGGCTCACAAGGGTGGCTACACCTTC. Translation: CASSEAHKGGYTF.

This clone was picked up one time. The rearrangement uses TRBV6-5 and TRBJ1-6; 7 positions match TRBD1. Trimming at V came to 7 bases and at J to 6 bases, leaving 6 bases not matched to a gene. Looked up from germline, CDR1 is MNHEY and CDR2 is SVGAGI. The CDR3 is 14 residues long. The CDR3 spells CASKRGTVNSPLHF. The CDR3 nucleotides read TGTGCCAGCAAACGCGGGACAGTTAATTCACCCCTCCACTTT.

The J gene is TRBJ2-2, the V gene TRBV7-9; D remains unclear. V was clipped by 5 bases and J by 2 bases, with 6 bases between them. The CDR3 is 13 amino acids. In germline, CDR1 is SEHNR, CDR2 FQNEAQ (reference sequence). As DNA, the CDR3 is TGTGCCAGCAGCCTACCAAACACCGGGGAGCTGTTTTTT. Encoded protein: CASSLPNTGELFF.

The chain has TRBV6-5 and TRBJ1-4, with unresolved D. The CDR3 length is 12 residues. V lost 2 bases and J 14 bases, leaving 12 bases between the germline ends. From germline, CDR1 is MNHEY and CDR2 SVGAGI. The CDR3 bases are TGTGCCAGCAGTTACCATAGCGGACCCCTGTTTTTT. Amino acids: CASSYHSGPLFF.

The rearrangement uses TRBV18 and TRBJ2-7, with D tentatively TRBD2 (5 bases). The ends were cut back, 5 bases at V and 3 bases at J, with 11 bases in the middle. From germline, CDR1 is KGHSH and CDR2 LQKENI. The CDR3 runs 13 residues. CDR3: CASSGLNGYEQYF. In nucleotides, the CDR3 is TGTGCCAGCTCAGGACTGAACGGCTACGAGCAGTACTTC.

The gene calls are TRBV28 and TRBJ1-2; D uncertain. The CDR3 is 12 residues long. Between the trimmed V and J ends, which lost 6 bases and 8 bases, there was a span of 13 bases. CDR1 is MDHEN and CDR2 is SYDVKM in the germline V gene. The CDR3: CASRSPMSGYTF. CDR3 DNA: TGTGCCAGCAGAAGTCCCATGTCCGGCTACACCTTC.

This chain uses TRBV7-9 with TRBJ2-7; 8 bases are a match to TRBD1. Trimming cost V 3 bases and J 0 bases; bases outside gene matches: 1. CDR3 length equals 14 residues. CDR1 is SEHNR and CDR2 is FQNEAQ in the germline V gene (reference sequence). The CDR3 region is CASSLTGDSYEQYF. In DNA, the CDR3 is TGTGCCAGCAGCTTGACAGGGGACTCCTACGAGCAGTACTTC.

This chain connects TRBV4-1 to TRBJ1-2; D is uncertain. Germline V lookup: CDR1 MGHRA, CDR2 YSYEKL. V shed 0 bases and J shed 2 bases, with 10 bases lying between them. The CDR3 has 15 residues. CDR3 residues: CASSQDFRTNYGYTF. For the CDR3, the DNA is TGCGCCAGCAGCCAAGATTTCCGGACCAACTATGGCTACACCTTC.

The chain is built from TRBV2 and TRBJ2-6, with D tentatively TRBD1 or TRBD2 (5 bases each). This CDR3 spans 16 amino acids. Trimming removed 8 bases from V and 3 bases from J, with 17 bases in between. Germline CDR1 is SNHLY and CDR2 is FYNNEI. This CDR3 is CASSGAASFGANVLTF. The CDR3 region has the DNA TGTGCCAGCTCCGGGGCAGCGAGTTTTGGGGCCAACGTCCTGACTTTC. Complete variable domain (other parts from reference TRBV2 and TRBJ2-6): EPEVTQTPSHQVTQMGQEVILRCVPISNHLYFYWYRQILGQKVEFLVSFYNNEISEKSEIFDDQFSVERPDGSNFTLKIRSTKLEDSAMYFCASSGAASFGANVLTFGAGSRLTVL.

V usage is TRBV7-9 and J usage is TRBJ2-7, with TRBD2 matching 8 bases. The J segment lost 4 bases and the V segment lost 8 bases, leaving 10 bases of the junction unmatched. CDR1 and CDR2 (germline): SEHNR, FQNEAQ (reference sequence). The CDR3 totals 14 residues. The CDR3 loop reads CASESSGGPYEQYF. CDR3 nucleotide sequence: TGTGCCAGCGAAAGCTCGGGAGGGCCTTACGAGCAGTACTTC.

V is TRBV13 and J is TRBJ2-2, with TRBD2 matching over 9 bases. Germline V CDR1 and CDR2: PRHDT, FYEKMQ (reference sequence). CDR3 length equals 17 residues. Trimming took 3 bases from V and 6 from J; bases not matched to a gene: 11. CDR3 protein: CASSLTSGASNPGELFF. The CDR3 DNA sequence: TGTGCCAGCAGCTTGACTAGCGGAGCCTCAAACCCCGGGGAGCTGTTTTTT.

This chain joins TRBV28 and TRBJ2-5; tentative D call: TRBD1 (5 bases). This CDR3 is built from 13 residues. V dropped 8 bases and J dropped 0 bases, with 10 bases sitting between them. The germline V gene has CDR1 MDHEN and CDR2 SYDVKM. The CDR3, as DNA: TGTGCCAGCCTACGACAGAACCAAGAGACCCAGTACTTC. Its translation is CASLRQNQETQYF.

J is TRBJ2-2 and V is TRBV7-2, with 8 nucleotides matching TRBD1. V shed 3 bases and J 1 base; nucleotides not matched to a gene: 4. Germline loops: CDR1 SGHTA, CDR2 FQGNSA. This CDR3 contains 16 residues. CDR3 sequence: CASSLDGTGNTGELFF. DNA for the CDR3: TGTGCCAGCAGCTTGGACGGGACAGGGAACACCGGGGAGCTGTTTTTT. Filled out from reference TRBV7-2 and TRBJ2-2, the complete variable domain reads GAGVSQSPSNKVTEKGKDVELRCDPISGHTALYWYRQSLGQGLEFLIYFQGNSAPDKSGLPSDRFSAERTGGSVSTLTIQRTQQEDSAVYLCASSLDGTGNTGELFFGEGSRLTVL.

V and J are TRBV11-2 and TRBJ2-7; TRBD1 or TRBD2 may be the D gene (5 bases each). The CDR3 has 15 amino acids. V gave up 5 bases and J gave up 6 bases, with 20 bases separating them. CDR1 is SGHAT, CDR2 FQNNGV, per germline. The DNA of the CDR3 is TGTGCCAGCAGCCGGGACGCCGGTCGACCGAGCGAGCAGTACTTC. Its translation: CASSRDAGRPSEQYF.

The chain carries TRBV7-2 and TRBJ2-5; the match to TRBD2 covers 7 bases. CDR1 SGHTA and CDR2 FQGNSA come from the germline V gene. CDR3 length: 18 amino acids. V lost 3 bases and J lost 3; bases outside the gene matches: 16. This chain's CDR3 is CASSFGLGRAGNKETQYF. DNA of the CDR3: TGTGCCAGCAGCTTCGGTCTGGGGAGGGCGGGTAATAAAGAGACCCAGTACTTC.

This chain links TRBV19 with TRBJ2-3; TRBD1 matches 11 bases. Germline V lookup: CDR1 LNHDA, CDR2 SQIVND (reference sequence). V trimming: 5 bases; J trimming: 4 bases; junction bases outside the gene matches: 5. The CDR3 runs 15 residues. The CDR3 DNA reads TGTGCCAGTAGTTTATGGGACAGGGGGTCAGATACGCAGTATTTT. Encoded protein: CASSLWDRGSDTQYF.

This rearrangement joins TRBV13 to TRBJ2-7, with TRBD1 identical over 7 bases. Germline V lookup: CDR1 PRHDT, CDR2 FYEKMQ (reference sequence). CDR3 size: 15 residues. The V and J ends lost 4 bases and 0 bases, in that order; junction bases with no gene match: 6. The CDR3 DNA reads TGTGCCAGCAGCTACAGGGGCCGTAGCTCCTACGAGCAGTACTTC. Amino acid sequence: CASSYRGRSSYEQYF.

This clone appeared once. The chain joins TRBV2 to TRBJ2-3; D is possibly TRBD2 (5 bases). CDR3 size: 13 residues. Germline V gene sequence: CDR1 SNHLY, CDR2 FYNNEI. V was shortened by 6 bases and J by 3 bases, with 10 bases between the two germline ends. This chain's CDR3 is CASRVDWTDTQYF. DNA for the CDR3: TGTGCCAGCAGGGTGGACTGGACAGATACGCAGTATTTT.

This rearrangement joins TRBV18 to TRBJ1-1; D not resolved. With 4 bases removed from V and 3 bases from J, the gap between germline ends came to 3 bases. The germline gives CDR1 KGHSH, CDR2 LQKENI. The CDR3 spans 11 residues. The CDR3 region has the DNA TGTGCCAGCTCACGGGACACTGAAGCTTTCTTT. It encodes CASSRDTEAFF.

This chain links TRBV5-8 with TRBJ1-5, with D possibly being TRBD1 (6 bases). The germline CDR1 and CDR2 sequences are SGHTS and YDEGEE. Between the trimmed V and J ends, which lost 1 base and 4 bases, there was a span of 15 bases. The CDR3 is made up of 16 amino acids. The CDR3 region has the DNA TGTGCCAGCAGCTTGACGGGGGCAGGGCCAAATCAGCCCCAGCATTTT. It specifies CASSLTGAGPNQPQHF. The full variable domain, rest sourced from reference TRBV5-8 and TRBJ1-5, is EAGVTQSPTHLIKTRGQQATLRCSPISGHTSVYWYQQALGLGLQFLLWYDEGEERNRGNFPPRFSGRQFPNYSSELNVNALELEDSALYLCASSLTGAGPNQPQHFGDGTRLSIL.

The CDR3 spells CATSGIRSDHGYTF. The CDR3 DNA is TGTGCCACCAGCGGGATACGGTCCGACCATGGCTACACCTTC. This chain links TRBV15 with TRBJ1-2; no reliable D call. Germline loops: CDR1 LNHNV, CDR2 YYDKDF (reference sequence). Trimming took 5 bases from V and 6 from J, leaving 16 bases between them. The CDR3 loop spans 14 amino acids.